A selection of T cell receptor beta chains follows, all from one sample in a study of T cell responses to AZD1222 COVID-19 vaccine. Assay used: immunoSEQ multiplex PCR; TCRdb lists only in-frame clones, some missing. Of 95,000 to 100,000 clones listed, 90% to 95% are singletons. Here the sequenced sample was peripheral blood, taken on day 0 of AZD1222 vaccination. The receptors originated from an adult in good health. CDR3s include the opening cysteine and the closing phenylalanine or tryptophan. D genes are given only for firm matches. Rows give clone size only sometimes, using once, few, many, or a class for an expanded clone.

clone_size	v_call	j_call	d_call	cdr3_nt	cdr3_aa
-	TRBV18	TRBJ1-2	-	TGTGCCAGCTCACCCGGAGCGGGGACTCTTTATGGCTACACCTTC	CASSPGAGTLYGYTF
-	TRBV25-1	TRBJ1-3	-	TGTGCCAGCAGTGAATATAAGGGGGGGGTTCGCCAGCGAAACACCATATATTTT	CASSEYKGGVRQRNTIYF
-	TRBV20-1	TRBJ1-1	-	TGCAGTGGGTCGGGGTTCACTGAAGCTTTCTTT	CSGSGFTEAFF
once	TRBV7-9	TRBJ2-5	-	TGTGCCAGCAGCCGAGCCACAGGCCAAGAGACCCAGTACTTC	CASSRATGQETQYF
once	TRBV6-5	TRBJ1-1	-	TGTGCCAGCAGTTTCGACCCCAGATCTAACACTGAAGCTTTCTTT	CASSFDPRSNTEAFF
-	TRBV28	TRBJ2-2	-	TGTGCCAGCAGATTGGGACTGGGGGCAGCGCTGACCGGGGAGCTGTTTTTT	CASRLGLGAALTGELFF
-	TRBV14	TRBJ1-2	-	TGTGCCAGCAGCCAATATGGACAGTATGGCTACACCTTC	CASSQYGQYGYTF
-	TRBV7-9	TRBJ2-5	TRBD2	TGTGCCAGCAACCCGTGGGGGACTAGCGGGAGCCCAGCAGAGACCCAGTACTTC	CASNPWGTSGSPAETQYF
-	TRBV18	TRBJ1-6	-	TGTGCCAGCTCATTCTATAATTCACCCCTCCACTTT	CASSFYNSPLHF
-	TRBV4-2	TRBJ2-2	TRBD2	TGTGCCAGCAGCCAAGTCGTGGGACTAGCGGGAGGACCAGGGGAGCTGTTTTTT	CASSQVVGLAGGPGELFF
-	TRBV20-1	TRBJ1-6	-	TGCAGTGCTAGAGGGAGGCAGGTCCACTTT	CSARGRQVHF
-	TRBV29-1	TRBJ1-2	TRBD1	TGCAGCGTTGGGTGGGACAGGGGGCAACAAAACTATGGCTACACCTTC	CSVGWDRGQQNYGYTF
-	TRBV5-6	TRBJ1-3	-	TGTGCCAGCAGCTTGACGGGGGCTGGAAACACCATATATTTT	CASSLTGAGNTIYF
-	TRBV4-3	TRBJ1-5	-	TGCGCCAGCAGCCAAGACCGTGCAGGCAATCAGCCCCAGCATTTT	CASSQDRAGNQPQHF
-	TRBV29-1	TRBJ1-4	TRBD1	TGCAGCGTTAACAGGGGAGGTGCAACTAATGAAAAACTGTTTTTT	CSVNRGGATNEKLFF
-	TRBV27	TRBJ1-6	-	TGTGCCAGCAGGGTCGGGACGGCATCAAATTCACCCCTCCACTTT	CASRVGTASNSPLHF
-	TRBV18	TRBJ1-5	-	TGTGCCAGCTCAGATCGACAGGGCAATCAGCCCCAGCATTTT	CASSDRQGNQPQHF
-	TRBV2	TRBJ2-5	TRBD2	TGTGCCAGCACTCCGGGTCCGGGCAGACTACTTCGACTAGCGGGAGCGGTTAAAGAAGAGACCCAGTACTTC	CASTPGPGRLLRLAGAVKEETQYF
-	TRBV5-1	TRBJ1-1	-	TGCGCCAGCAGATTCGCCGAGAACACTGAAGCTTTCTTT	CASRFAENTEAFF
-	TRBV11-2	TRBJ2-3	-	TGTGCCAGCAGCTTACTAGGGGCGACAGATACGCAGTATTTT	CASSLLGATDTQYF
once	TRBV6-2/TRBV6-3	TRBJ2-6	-	TGTGCCAGCAGTGCCCTTAGCTACTCTGGGGCCAACGTCCTGACTTTC	CASSALSYSGANVLTF
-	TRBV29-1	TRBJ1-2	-	TGCAGCGTTGTTAGGCGCGGGACGAACCTTTCCCGGGACTTC	CSVVRRGTNLSRDF
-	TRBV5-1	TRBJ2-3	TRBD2	TGCGCCAGCAGCTTGGTAGCGGGGGAGTCAGATACGCAGTATTTT	CASSLVAGESDTQYF
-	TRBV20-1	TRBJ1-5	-	TGCAGTGCTAGGGGTCAGCCCCAGCATTTT	CSARGQPQHF
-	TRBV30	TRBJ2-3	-	TGTGCCTGGAGTGTAACGGGCTCCTCTAGCACAGATACGCAGTATTTT	CAWSVTGSSSTDTQYF
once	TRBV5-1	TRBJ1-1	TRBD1	TGCGCCAGCAGCTTGGATGCCAGGGGGGCGAACACTGAAGCTTTCTTT	CASSLDARGANTEAFF
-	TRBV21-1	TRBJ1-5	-	TGTGCCATCCGACGGGACTCCCTAATGTATAGCAATCAGCCCCAGCATTTT	CAIRRDSLMYSNQPQHF
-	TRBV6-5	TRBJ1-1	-	TGTGCCAGCAGTACGGAGTTGAACACTGAAGCTTTCTTT	CASSTELNTEAFF
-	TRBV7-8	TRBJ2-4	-	TGTGCCAGCAGCTTGGGGGGAGCCAAAAACATTCAGTACTTC	CASSLGGAKNIQYF
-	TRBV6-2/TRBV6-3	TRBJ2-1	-	TGTGCCAGCAGTTACGAACTGAGGGCCCCTTACAATGAGCAGTTCTTC	CASSYELRAPYNEQFF
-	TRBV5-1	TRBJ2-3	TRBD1	TGCGCCAGCAGCCCAGGGACAGGGATATACACAGATACGCAGTATTTT	CASSPGTGIYTDTQYF
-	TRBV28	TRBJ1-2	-	TGTGCCAGCACCTTGGGCGGGTCCAATTTAAACTATGGCTACACCTTC	CASTLGGSNLNYGYTF
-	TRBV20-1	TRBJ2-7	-	TGCAGTGCTTCTTCCTCCTACGAGCAGTACTTC	CSASSSYEQYF
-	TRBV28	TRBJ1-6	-	TGTGCCAGCAGTCCACAGGGATCCAATAATTCACCCCTCCACTTT	CASSPQGSNNSPLHF
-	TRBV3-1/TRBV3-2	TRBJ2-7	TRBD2	TGTGCCAGCAGCCAAGACCCTAGCGGTACCTACGAGCAGTACTTC	CASSQDPSGTYEQYF
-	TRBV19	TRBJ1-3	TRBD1	TGTGCCAGTAGTGTGGACAGGGTACCTGGAAACACCATATATTTT	CASSVDRVPGNTIYF
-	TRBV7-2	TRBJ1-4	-	TGTGCCAGCAGCCCGGTCGAGGGGGAAAAACTGTTTTTT	CASSPVEGEKLFF
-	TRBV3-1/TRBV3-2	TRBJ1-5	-	TGTGCCAGCAGCCAGAACAATCAGCCCCAGCATTTT	CASSQNNQPQHF
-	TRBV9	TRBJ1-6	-	TGTGCCAGCAGCGTAGGGGGTAGCTCCTATAATTCACCCCTCCACTTT	CASSVGGSSYNSPLHF
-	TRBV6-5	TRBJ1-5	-	TGTGCCAGCAGCATACAGGGCTATCAGCCCCAGCATTTT	CASSIQGYQPQHF
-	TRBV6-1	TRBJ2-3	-	TGTGCCAGCAGTGAAGGTCAGGGGTACACAGATACGCAGTATTTT	CASSEGQGYTDTQYF
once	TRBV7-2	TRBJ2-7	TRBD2	TGTGCCAGCAGCCTACTAGCGGGGGAAACCTACGAGCAGTACTTC	CASSLLAGETYEQYF